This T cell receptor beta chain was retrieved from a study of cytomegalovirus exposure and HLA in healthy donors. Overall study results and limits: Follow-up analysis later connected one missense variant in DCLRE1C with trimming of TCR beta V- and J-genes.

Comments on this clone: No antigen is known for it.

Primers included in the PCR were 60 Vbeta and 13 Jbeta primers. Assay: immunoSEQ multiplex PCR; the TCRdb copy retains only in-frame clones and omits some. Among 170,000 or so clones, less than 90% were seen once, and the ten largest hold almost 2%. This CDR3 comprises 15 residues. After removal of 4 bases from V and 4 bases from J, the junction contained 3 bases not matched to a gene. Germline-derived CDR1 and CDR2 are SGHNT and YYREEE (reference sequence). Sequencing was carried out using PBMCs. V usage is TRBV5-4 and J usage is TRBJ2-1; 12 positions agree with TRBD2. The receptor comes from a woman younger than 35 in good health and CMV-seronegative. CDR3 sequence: CASSLGLAGYNEQFF. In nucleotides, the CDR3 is TGTGCCAGCAGCCTCGGACTAGCGGGGTACAATGAGCAGTTCTTC.